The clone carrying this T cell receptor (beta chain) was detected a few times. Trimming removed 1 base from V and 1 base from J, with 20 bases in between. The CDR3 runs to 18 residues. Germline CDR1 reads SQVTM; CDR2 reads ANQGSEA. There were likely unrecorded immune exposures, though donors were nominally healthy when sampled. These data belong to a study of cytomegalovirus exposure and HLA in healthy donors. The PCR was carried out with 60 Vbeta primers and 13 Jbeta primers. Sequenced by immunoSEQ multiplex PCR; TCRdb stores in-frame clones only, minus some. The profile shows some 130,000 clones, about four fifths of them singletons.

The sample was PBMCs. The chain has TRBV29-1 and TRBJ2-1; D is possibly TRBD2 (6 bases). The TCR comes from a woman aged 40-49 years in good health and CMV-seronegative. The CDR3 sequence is CSVEGREVERPSYNEQFF. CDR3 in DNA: TGCAGCGTTGAAGGGAGGGAGGTAGAGCGACCTTCCTACAATGAGCAGTTCTTC.